The TCR beta chain under discussion was sequenced for a study of blood T cell repertoires in COVID-19. Study overall: Acute and convalescent COVID-19 samples came from the United States, Italy and Spain. PBMCs, B-cell-depleted T cells, or T cells were the source of the cDNA or gDNA that made up the material.

The CDR3 has 15 amino acids. V was clipped by 0 bases and J by 6 bases; unmatched bases: 8. CDR1 and CDR2 from the germline V gene are SGHDT and YYEEEE. Original handling: Nucleated cell counts were estimated from reference gene primer amplification. Clones were read by immunoSEQ multiplex PCR, and TCRdb kept only the in-frame ones, dropping some. Clonal size and the V and J genes are those of that table, whereas D and trimming came from the DNA. The data show tens of thousands of clones, 75% to 85% seen once. The source of this sequence is a woman in her sixties or seventies with acute or convalescent COVID-19. The chain employs TRBV5-6 and TRBJ2-7; TRBD2 matches at 8 bases. Sequenced: peripheral blood. The CDR3 coding sequence is TGTGCCAGCAGCTTGGGGGGGAGCGGGGGCCGCGAGCAGTACTTC. This gives the protein CASSLGGSGGREQYF.